The clone carrying this TCR beta chain was detected only a few times. Its matching antigen is unknown. The sample originates from a study of T-cell memory formation after mild COVID-19. This CDR3 comprises 13 residues. Germline V lookup: CDR1 MNHEY, CDR2 SVGEGT. V was shortened by 6 bases and J by 1 base, with 9 bases between the two germline ends. Constant-segment primers served in 5'RACE that generated TCR alpha and TCR beta cDNA libraries bearing sample barcodes and UMIs. TCRdb independently ran MiXCR on the 5' RACE reads; one entry per CDR3 protein. Among about 250,000 distinct CDR3 sequences, 15% to 19% were seen once, and the ten largest hold about 2%. Study-wide results and limits: Later expanders leaned CD4+, whereas clones that contracted between day 15 and 85 were balanced CD4/CD8. Some responding clones appeared in pre-infection memory, suggesting cross-reactive memory joined. Contracting CD8+ clones were enriched in EMRA, CD4+ mainly in CM and EM.

The sequenced sample was PBMCs or a T cell subset sorted from them (not recorded which). The gene calls are TRBV6-2 or TRBV6-3 and TRBJ2-5; D might be TRBD1 (5 bases). The receptor's source is an adult woman who had mild COVID-19 (a few samples of this study predate the infection). Cell type and time point are not known. The DNA for the CDR3 is TGTGCCAGCAGACTGACAGTCCAAGAGACCCAGTACTTC. It specifies CASRLTVQETQYF.